This T cell receptor (beta chain) was found in a study of shared clonotypes between healthy human individuals. Assay: immunoSEQ multiplex PCR; the TCRdb copy retains only in-frame clones and omits some. Counted here are around 990,000 clones, approximately 77% occurring once; the ten biggest clones make up roughly 0.82%. About this clone itself: The same CDR3 is also encoded by other DNA sequences in this sample.

In germline, CDR1 is SGHTA, CDR2 FQGNSA. This CDR3 region has 14 residues. The V and J ends lost 5 bases and 2 bases respectively, with 12 bases between them. V is TRBV7-2 and J is TRBJ2-5; D remains ambiguous. Material: memory CD4+ T cells from PBMCs. Described subset: CD45RA-negative fraction. The receptor was isolated from a man aged 18-30 years in good health. Some clones in this sample may be carry-over from other donors' samples. CDR3 loop: CASSPTRAQETQYF. DNA of the CDR3: TGTGCCAGCAGCCCGACCCGGGCACAAGAGACCCAGTACTTC.